This TCR beta chain comes out of a study of control samples from healthy donors and cancer patients (dated by TCRdb to the early 2020s). The receptor library was made with the immunoSEQ multiplex PCR assay. TCRdb limited this immuneACCESS table to in-frame rearrangements with V and J called. A share of clones is missing; checked studies link under half to unresolved V genes, and the rest is unexplained. Present in this sample are roughly 55,000 clones, roughly 90% of which were seen just once. Approximately 4% of the sample is held by the ten biggest clonotypes. This clone appeared a few times. Its antigen target is currently unknown. The input lacks base qualities; no much larger clone sits a single base away. The receptor was isolated from a man aged 45-65 years in good health. The specimen sequenced was blood.

The nucleotides read TGTGCCAGCAGCTTAGTTGGGACCCCCGGCGATGAGCAGTTCTTC. This yields the protein CASSLVGTPGDEQFF. The rearranged segments are TRBV7-6 and TRBJ2-1; the D segment might be TRBD1 or TRBD2, since each matches 5 bases. From cysteine to phenylalanine, the CDR3 is 15 amino acids long. Only the CDR3 region is kept as DNA, spanning 45 bases read in frame from base 1. V and J lose 1 base and 8 bases, and a span of 15 bases separates them. The germline V gene supplies CDR1 SGHVS and CDR2 FNYEAQ.